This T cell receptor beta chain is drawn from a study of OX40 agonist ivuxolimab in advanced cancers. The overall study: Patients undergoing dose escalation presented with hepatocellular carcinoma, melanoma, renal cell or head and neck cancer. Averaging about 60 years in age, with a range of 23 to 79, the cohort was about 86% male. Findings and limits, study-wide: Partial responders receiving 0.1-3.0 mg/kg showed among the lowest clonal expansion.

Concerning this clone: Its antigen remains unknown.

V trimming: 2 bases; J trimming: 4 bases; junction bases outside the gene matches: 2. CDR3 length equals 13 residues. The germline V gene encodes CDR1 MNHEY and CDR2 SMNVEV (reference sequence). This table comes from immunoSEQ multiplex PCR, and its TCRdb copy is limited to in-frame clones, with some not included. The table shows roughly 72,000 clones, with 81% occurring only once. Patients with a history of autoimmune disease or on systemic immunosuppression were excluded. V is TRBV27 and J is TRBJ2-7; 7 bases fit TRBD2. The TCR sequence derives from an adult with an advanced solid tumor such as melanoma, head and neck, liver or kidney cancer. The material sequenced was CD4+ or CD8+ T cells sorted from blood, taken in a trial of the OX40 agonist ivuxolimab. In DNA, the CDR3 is TGTGCCAGCAGTTTAGGGGGGGAATACGAGCAGTACTTC. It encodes CASSLGGEYEQYF.